The rows below give T cell receptor beta chains drawn from one sample of a study of neoadjuvant nivolumab and ipilimumab in lung cancer. This table comes from immunoSEQ multiplex PCR, and its TCRdb copy is limited to in-frame clones, with some not included. The data show approximately 31,000 clones, with over 75% seen just once and about 4.9% held by the top ten. The specimen was peripheral blood, collected after neoadjuvant nivolumab, alone or with ipilimumab, at or shortly before surgery. Receptors originate from an adult with non-small cell lung cancer. Both conserved end residues are part of each CDR3.

v_gene: TRBV6-5
j_gene: TRBJ1-1
CDR3aa: CASSYWYGSPSEAFF

v_gene: TRBV18
j_gene: TRBJ2-7
CDR3aa: CASSPSAGAYEQYF

v_gene: TRBV7-9
j_gene: TRBJ2-7
CDR3aa: CASSPEGRVYEQYF

v_gene: TRBV5-1
j_gene: TRBJ1-1
CDR3aa: CASSPRQGKGEAFF

v_gene: TRBV7-9
j_gene: TRBJ2-2
CDR3aa: CASSSPLGRNTGELFF

v_gene: TRBV2
j_gene: TRBJ2-7
CDR3aa: CASSLRDDYEQYF

v_gene: TRBV2
j_gene: TRBJ2-1
CDR3aa: CASSVVGNEQFF

v_gene: TRBV14
j_gene: TRBJ1-1
CDR3aa: CASSRRILDTEAFF

v_gene: TRBV5-1
j_gene: TRBJ1-1
CDR3aa: CASNLVSGQGDPEAFF

v_gene: TRBV13
j_gene: TRBJ2-1
CDR3aa: CASSRTSNNEQFF

v_gene: TRBV27
j_gene: TRBJ2-7
CDR3aa: CASSLARGSLREYF

v_gene: TRBV5-1
j_gene: TRBJ2-2
CDR3aa: CASSFPYTGELFF

v_gene: TRBV5-5
j_gene: TRBJ1-1
CDR3aa: CASSRTGGTEAFF

v_gene: TRBV5-4
j_gene: TRBJ2-2
CDR3aa: CASSLKGIGELFF

v_gene: TRBV4-1
j_gene: TRBJ2-3
CDR3aa: CASSQGGDTQYF

v_gene: TRBV25-1
j_gene: TRBJ2-3
CDR3aa: CASRGVPDTQYF

v_gene: TRBV18
j_gene: TRBJ2-2
CDR3aa: CASSPNSGAEHGELFF

v_gene: TRBV7-8
j_gene: TRBJ2-2
CDR3aa: CASSPSVGGELFF

v_gene: TRBV2
j_gene: TRBJ1-3
CDR3aa: CASSAGDSGNTIYF

v_gene: TRBV10-3
j_gene: TRBJ1-2
CDR3aa: CAISESTGPSGYTF

v_gene: TRBV2
j_gene: TRBJ2-3
CDR3aa: CASSEAGTGGDTQYF

v_gene: TRBV11-2
j_gene: TRBJ1-1
CDR3aa: CASSSRMGQGRVTEAFF

v_gene: TRBV7-8
j_gene: TRBJ2-2
CDR3aa: CASSADWNTGELFF

v_gene: TRBV18
j_gene: TRBJ2-2
CDR3aa: CASSPGQGGTGELFF

v_gene: TRBV7-7
j_gene: TRBJ2-5
CDR3aa: CASSPPEIQETQYF

v_gene: TRBV13
j_gene: TRBJ1-1
CDR3aa: CASSTGGTEAFF

v_gene: TRBV11-2
j_gene: TRBJ1-2
CDR3aa: CASSTRTLDRPIYGYTF

v_gene: TRBV5-1
j_gene: TRBJ1-1
CDR3aa: CASSSNSMNTEAFF

v_gene: TRBV5-1
j_gene: TRBJ2-3
CDR3aa: CASSKELVGGFRSTQYF

v_gene: TRBV5-1
j_gene: TRBJ2-5
CDR3aa: CASSSGARVGGETQYF

v_gene: TRBV9
j_gene: TRBJ1-6
CDR3aa: CASSVGPGAANSPLHF